Listed here is a single T cell receptor beta chain. This clonotype was counted ten times or more. Its specific antigen is unknown. Base qualities were left out, and no much larger clone turns up one base away. CDR1 is given as SGDLS and CDR2 as YYNGEE, both from the germline V gene. Including cysteine and phenylalanine, the CDR3 has 16 amino acids. Only the CDR3 region is kept as DNA, spanning 48 bases read in frame from base 1. The trim is 4 bases for V and 2 bases for J, with a gap of 19 bases between the germline ends. Libraries came from PCR. The run used an Illumina HiSeq 2500. Molecular barcoding was employed in the preparation of TCR libraries, with unique molecular identifiers being used to normalize TCRbeta repertoire quantification. Through fastp at Q25 and MiXCR, TCRdb rebuilt clones from the public reads, retaining in-frame beta chains. Rows matching on CDR3 protein sequence are summarized as one entry with the most common DNA and genes. The sample yields 32,000 or so distinct CDR3 sequences; around 7% were counted once. Of the sample, about 27% is held by the ten largest clones.

This entry comes from a study of T-cell reconstitution after alpha-beta-depleted transplantation in children (dated by TCRdb to 2016 to 2017). Some background on the complete study: The study quantitatively tracked T-cell immune reconstitution after TCRalphabeta/CD19-depleted allogeneic hematopoietic cell transplantation in children using TCR repertoire profiling. Study-wide conclusions, independent of this receptor: In some patients, the high TCRbeta diversity seen at day 60 was put down to recipient T cells and intrathymic progenitors that had survived conditioning. About two months after transplant, the apparently early recovery of alphabetaT-cell counts reportedly depended on just several hundred clones that had expanded rapidly and came from non-depleted graft cells. Over the following months the frequencies of hyperexpanded clones went down, and after one year T-cell counts and TCRbeta diversity were mostly credited to newly produced T cells.

Interpreted using the paper, the time point label stands for: day 60 (about 2 months) after transplantation. Sample treatment or condition, as interpreted from the label and publication: allogeneic hematopoietic cell transplantation with graft depleted of TCRalphabeta T cells and CD19 B cells. The children who served as transplant recipients had been given grafts of TCRalphabeta/CD19-depleted allogeneic hematopoietic cells. The sequencing used peripheral blood, collected 60 days after TCRalphabeta/CD19-depleted stem cell transplant. The sequence derives from a child younger than two who had a stem cell transplant for acute myeloid leukemia, so the T cells may come from the graft donor. This chain is built from TRBV9 and TRBJ2-7; TRBD1 is possibly the D segment (6 matching bases). The sequence in DNA is TGTGCCAGCAGCCTATACCCCGGGGACAACGCCTACGAGCAGTACTTC. The translation is CASSLYPGDNAYEQYF. Where the CDR3 stops, the reference TRBV9 and TRBJ2-7 genes take over; the full variable domain is DSGVTQTPKHLITATGQRVTLRCSPRSGDLSVYWYQQSLDQGLQFLIQYYNGEERAKGNILERFSAQQFPDLHSELNLSSLELGDSALYFCASSLYPGDNAYEQYFGPGTRLTVT.